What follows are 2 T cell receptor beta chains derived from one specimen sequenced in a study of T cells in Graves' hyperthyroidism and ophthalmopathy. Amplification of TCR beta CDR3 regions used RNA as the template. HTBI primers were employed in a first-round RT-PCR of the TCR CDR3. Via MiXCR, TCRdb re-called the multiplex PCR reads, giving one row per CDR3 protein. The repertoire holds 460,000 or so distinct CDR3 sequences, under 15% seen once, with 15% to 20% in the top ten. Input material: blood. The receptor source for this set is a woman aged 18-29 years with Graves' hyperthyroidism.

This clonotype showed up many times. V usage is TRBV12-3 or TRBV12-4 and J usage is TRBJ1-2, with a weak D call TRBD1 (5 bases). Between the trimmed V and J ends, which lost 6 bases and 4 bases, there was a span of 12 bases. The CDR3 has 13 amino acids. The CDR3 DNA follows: TGTGCCAGCAGGCACGACAGCTCCTATGGCTACACCTTC. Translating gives CASRHDSSYGYTF.

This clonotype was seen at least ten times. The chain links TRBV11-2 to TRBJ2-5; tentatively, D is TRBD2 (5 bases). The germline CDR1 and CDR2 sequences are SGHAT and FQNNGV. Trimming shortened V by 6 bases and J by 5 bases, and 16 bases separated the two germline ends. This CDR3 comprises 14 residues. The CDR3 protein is CASRTQGRFETQYF. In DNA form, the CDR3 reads TGTGCCAGCAGGACCCAAGGGAGATTTGAGACCCAGTACTTC. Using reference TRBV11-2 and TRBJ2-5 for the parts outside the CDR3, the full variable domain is EAGVAQSPRYKIIEKRQSVAFWCNPISGHATLYWYQQILGQGPKLLIQFQNNGVVDDSQLPKDRFSAERLKGVDSTLKIQPAKLEDSAVYLCASRTQGRFETQYFGPGTRLLVL.